A single sample is the source of the 27 T cell receptor beta chains below, sequenced in a study of regulatory T cells in long-lasting Graves disease. Time point indicated: persistent/refractory GD, antithyroid drugs over 5 years with positive TRAb. Making the TCR library involved RNA that had been extracted from PBMCs. TCR beta libraries were built with iRepertoire HTBI primers and Arm-PCR of CDR3 regions. TCRdb reprocessed the multiplex PCR reads with MiXCR, giving one entry per CDR3 protein. The sample shows 430,000 or so distinct CDR3 sequences, under 25% of them seen only once. The material sequenced was peripheral blood mononuclear cells (PBMCs), taken when the disease was refractory, from a patient treated with antithyroid drugs. These receptors came from a female donor with Graves disease.

This clonotype showed up many times. The chain is built from TRBV27 and TRBJ2-7; TRBD2 aligns across 7 bases. The CDR3 spans 13 residues. Germline trimming cut 6 bases from V and 3 bases from J; bases unmatched to any gene: 5. Germline assignment: CDR1 MNHEY and CDR2 SMNVEV (reference sequence). The DNA for the CDR3 is TGTGCCAGCAGCTTAACGGGGGGCTACGAGCAGTACTTC. Its translation: CASSLTGGYEQYF.

This clonotype was counted a few times. The V gene is TRBV3-1, the J gene TRBJ2-2; 9 nucleotides agree with TRBD2. Germline V gene lookup returns CDR1 LGHDT and CDR2 YNNKEL (reference sequence). With V trimmed by 0 bases and J by 5 bases, 13 bases remained unmatched. The CDR3 totals 19 residues. The CDR3 DNA reads TGTGCCAGCAGCCAAGATCTTTTTTCCGCGGGAGGGCCTACCGGGGAGCTGTTTTTT. It specifies CASSQDLFSAGGPTGELFF.

Ten or more counts support this clonotype. The chain links TRBV2 to TRBJ2-7; unclear D gene. Deletions cut 2 bases from V and 2 bases from J, with 13 bases between. This CDR3 comprises 15 residues. The V gene's germline CDR1 is SNHLY and CDR2 FYNNEI. As DNA, the CDR3 is TGTGCCAGCAGTGAAAGCTTCCTAGAAGCCTACGAGCAGTACTTC. Its protein is CASSESFLEAYEQYF.

The chain couples TRBV7-9 to TRBJ2-3, with 8 bases matching TRBD1. Trimming removed 2 bases from V and 0 bases from J; junction bases left unmatched: 1. Per germline, CDR1 SEHNR and CDR2 FQNEAQ (reference sequence). CDR3 length: 15 amino acids. CDR3 DNA sequence: TGTGCCAGCAGCTTAAGGACAGGGAGCACAGATACGCAGTATTTT. It is translated as CASSLRTGSTDTQYF.

About this clonotype: One base separates it from a far larger clone, so it is likely a read error. The chain links TRBV28 to TRBJ2-1, with 9 bases aligning to TRBD1. Germline lookup yields CDR1 MDHEN and CDR2 SYDVKM. The trim removed 4 bases at V and 13 bases at J, leaving 14 bases unmatched. CDR3 length equals 15 residues. The CDR3 DNA reads TGTGCCAGCAGTTCCCGTAGGGACAGGGTGGGGACCCAGTTCTTC. This gives the protein CASSSRRDRVGTQFF.

To note about this clonotype: The junction differs from germline at one of its ends, possibly a read error. The chain has TRBV27 and TRBJ1-1; a possible D gene is TRBD1 (5 bases). The CDR3 has 13 amino acids. Germline V CDR1 and CDR2: MNHEY, SMNVEV (reference sequence). CDR3 protein: CASSLLGDTGAFF. The CDR3 coding sequence is TGCGCCAGCAGTTTACTAGGGGATACTGGAGCTTTCTTT.

This clonotype was picked up many times. The CDR3 here is CASSYLATQETQYF. CDR3 DNA: TGTGCCAGCAGCTATCTCGCGACCCAAGAGACCCAGTACTTC. The chain employs TRBV11-1 and TRBJ2-5; D not resolved. Germline lookup yields CDR1 SGHAT and CDR2 FQDESV (reference sequence). With 4 bases removed from V and 1 base from J, the gap between germline ends came to 10 bases. The CDR3 is 14 residues long.

The chain employs TRBV10-1 and TRBJ2-7; 12 bases are shared with TRBD2. The ends lost 4 bases at V and 6 bases at J; junction bases unmatched: 7. The CDR3 runs 15 residues. The V gene's germline CDR1 is WNHNN and CDR2 SYGVQD (reference sequence). The CDR3 DNA reads TGCGCCAGCAGTGCCGGACTAGCGGGATCCCTCGAGCAGTACTTC. Translation: CASSAGLAGSLEQYF.

Concerning this clonotype itself: Being one base from a much bigger clone, this may be a read error. The chain recombines TRBV28 with TRBJ2-2; 7 bases are shared with TRBD1. The junction had 13 bases not matched to a gene; V was cut back by 8 bases and J by 7 bases. The CDR3 spans 15 residues. The V gene's germline CDR1 is MDHEN and CDR2 SYDVKM. The CDR3 loop is CASGTPEGAGGELFF. The DNA of the CDR3 is TGTGCCAGCGGGACACCAGAGGGGGCCGGCGGGGAGCTGTTTTTT.

This clonotype was seen only a few times. The chain carries TRBV19 and TRBJ1-2; D ambiguous. CDR1 is LNHDA, CDR2 SQIVND, per germline (reference sequence). This CDR3 has 12 residues. The V end lost 10 bases, the J end lost 4 bases, and 13 bases lay between the germline ends. CDR3 amino acids: CATADNPYGYTF. The CDR3 DNA reads TGTGCCACCGCTGACAACCCCTATGGCTACACCTTC.

This clonotype turned up a few times. A single base separates this from a much larger clone, so it may be a read error. The chain employs TRBV6-2 or TRBV6-3 and TRBJ1-4; D gene ambiguous. From germline, CDR1 is MNHEY and CDR2 SVGEGT. There are 13 residues in the CDR3. CDR3 sequence (DNA): TGTGCCAGCAGTTACTCCGGGCGAGAAAAACTGCTTTTT. Encoded protein: CASSYSGREKLLF.

This clonotype was seen ten or more times. The chain carries TRBV28 and TRBJ2-5; D call uncertain. The germline gives CDR1 MDHEN, CDR2 SYDVKM. V lost 2 bases and J lost 0, with 7 bases in between. CDR3 length equals 14 residues. CDR3 nucleotides: TGTGCCAGCAGTTTAGGAGCAGACCAAGAGACCCAGTACTTC. This translates into CASSLGADQETQYF.

This clonotype was counted ten times or more. The chain employs TRBV28 and TRBJ1-2; D remains ambiguous. This CDR3 is 12 amino acids long. V shed 7 bases and J shed 4 bases, with 10 bases lying between them. In germline, CDR1 is MDHEN, CDR2 SYDVKM. The CDR3 bases are TGTGCCAGCACCCAAGGGAGCTATGGCTACACCTTC. As protein: CASTQGSYGYTF.

In this sample, this clonotype turned up a few times. The chain is built from TRBV14 and TRBJ2-5; no clear D gene. Between the trimmed V and J ends, which lost 1 base and 5 bases, there was a span of 11 bases. Germline CDR1 reads SGHDN; CDR2 reads FVKESK. The CDR3 length is 14 residues. The DNA for the CDR3 is TGTGCCAGCAGCCAAGTTCTTGATCAGGAGACCCAGTACTTC. Amino acids: CASSQVLDQETQYF.

This chain connects TRBV27 to TRBJ2-2; a possible D gene is TRBD2 (7 bases). The CDR3 is 14 amino acids. Germline V lookup: CDR1 MNHEY, CDR2 SMNVEV (reference sequence). The V end was cut by 3 bases, the J end by 6 bases, with 11 bases between. CDR3 DNA: TGTGCCAGCAGTTTTGGGGGGGCGTCCGGGGAGCTGTTTTTT. Its translation: CASSFGGASGELFF.

This clonotype was seen a few times. The rearrangement links TRBV5-5 to TRBJ2-4, with TRBD2 matching over 7 bases. V shed 0 bases and J 3 bases; nucleotides not matched to a gene: 9. This CDR3 spans 17 amino acids. Germline V gene sequence: CDR1 SGHKS, CDR2 YYEKEE (reference sequence). The CDR3 protein is CASSLGGRGRGKNIQYF. CDR3 in DNA: TGTGCCAGCAGCTTGGGAGGCCGAGGGAGGGGCAAAAACATTCAGTACTTC.

This clonotype was counted between two and nine times. The chain combines TRBV5-1 with TRBJ2-1; D may match TRBD1 or TRBD2 (5 bases each). Germline loops: CDR1 SGHRS, CDR2 YFSETQ. Trimming removed 4 bases at V and 10 bases at J, with 12 bases between. The CDR3 consists of 12 residues. The CDR3 is CASSLTEGEQFF. The DNA for the CDR3 is TGCGCCAGCAGCCTGACCGAGGGGGAGCAGTTCTTC.

Only a few counts were recorded for this clonotype. The chain carries TRBV2 and TRBJ2-1; TRBD2 matches 7 bases. The CDR3 spans 14 residues. CDR1 is SNHLY and CDR2 is FYNNEI in the germline V gene. The V gene end was trimmed by 10 bases and the J gene end by 9 bases; junction bases not matched to a gene: 15. The CDR3 nucleotides are TGTGCCAACCCCCTCGGGGGAGGGACGGGTGAGCAGTTCTTC. Translated, it gives CANPLGGGTGEQFF.

This chain uses TRBV6-2 or TRBV6-3 with TRBJ2-3; 8 positions match TRBD1. From germline, CDR1 is MNHEY and CDR2 SVGEGT. The J segment lost 0 bases and the V segment lost 4 bases, leaving 9 bases of the junction unmatched. This CDR3 region has 17 residues. The CDR3 here is CASSSLPRTGSTDTQYF. Here the CDR3 DNA reads TGTGCCAGCAGTTCCCTCCCCCGGACAGGGAGCACAGATACGCAGTATTTT.

This clonotype was detected ten times or more. This chain connects TRBV15 to TRBJ1-5; D is uncertain. This CDR3 region has 14 residues. V was shortened by 7 bases and J by 1 base, with 11 bases between the two germline ends. The germline V gene encodes CDR1 LNHNV and CDR2 YYDKDF (reference sequence). CDR3 loop: CATTTAVSNQPQHF. CDR3 coding DNA: TGTGCCACCACCACGGCGGTAAGCAATCAGCCCCAGCATTTT.

This clonotype was found many times. This rearrangement joins TRBV28 to TRBJ2-7, with 7 nucleotides matching TRBD2. The CDR3 runs 17 residues. Germline assignment: CDR1 MDHEN and CDR2 SYDVKM. V lost 2 bases to trimming and J lost 1 base; unmatched junction nucleotides: 11. This chain's CDR3 is CASSLRLIAGGSYEQYF. The CDR3, as DNA: TGTGCCAGCAGTTTACGCCTCATAGCGGGTGGTTCCTACGAGCAGTACTTC.

The J gene is TRBJ1-6, the V gene TRBV2, with a possible D match to TRBD1 (5 bases). Germline V gene sequence: CDR1 SNHLY, CDR2 FYNNEI. This CDR3 is built from 18 residues. Trimming took off 7 bases at V and 5 bases at J, with 24 bases between the two ends. The CDR3 DNA is TGTGCCAGCACTCCCCGGTGGGGTTTGGGGGGGAATAATTCACCCCTCCACTTT. Translating gives CASTPRWGLGGNNSPLHF.

Written as DNA, the CDR3 is TGCGCCAGCAGCTTGGTACCAGGGACGGGCGAGCAGTACTTC. It codes for CASSLVPGTGEQYF. The chain uses TRBV5-1 and TRBJ2-7; D could derive from TRBD1 or TRBD2 (5 bases each). This CDR3 region has 14 residues. Germline CDR1 SGHRS, CDR2 YFSETQ. Trimming cost V 0 bases and J 6 bases, with 13 bases left between them. Using reference TRBV5-1 and TRBJ2-7 for the parts outside the CDR3, the full variable domain is KAGVTQTPRYLIKTRGQQVTLSCSPISGHRSVSWYQQTPGQGLQFLFEYFSETQRNKGNFPGRFSGRQFSNSRSEMNVSTLELGDSALYLCASSLVPGTGEQYFGPGTRLTVT.

A few counts support this clonotype. The chain combines TRBV7-2 with TRBJ1-5, with D unclear. The V gene's germline CDR1 is SGHTA and CDR2 FQGNSA. Trimming cost V 5 bases and J 4 bases, with 9 bases left between them. The CDR3 consists of 13 residues. The CDR3 region has the DNA TGTGCCAGCAGCAAAGAGGTGAATCAGCCCCAGCATTTT. This sequence encodes CASSKEVNQPQHF.

This clonotype was counted ten times or more. The chain is built from TRBV29-1 and TRBJ2-7; D call uncertain. The V gene's germline CDR1 is SQVTM and CDR2 ANQGSEA. Trimming pared 5 bases from V and 6 bases from J, leaving 11 bases between. The CDR3 consists of 11 residues. The CDR3 loop reads CSVSPDGEQYF. For the CDR3, the DNA is TGCAGCGTTAGCCCGGACGGCGAGCAGTACTTC.

This clonotype was observed many times. The V call is TRBV6-1, the J call TRBJ1-2; D uncertain. Trimming removed 5 bases at V and 4 bases at J, with 14 bases between. Germline V gene lookup returns CDR1 MNHNS and CDR2 SASEGT. This CDR3 has 14 residues. The CDR3 region is CASSPFGPSYGYTF. The DNA of the CDR3 is TGTGCCAGCAGTCCCTTCGGACCGTCCTATGGCTACACCTTC.

This clonotype was seen many times. This sequence joins TRBV11-2 and TRBJ2-5, with 7 bases fitting TRBD2. Germline loops: CDR1 SGHAT, CDR2 FQNNGV. Trimming removed 5 bases from V and 4 bases from J; junction bases left unmatched: 13. The CDR3 contains 16 residues. CDR3 sequence reads: CASSPRQRGRGETQYF. Here the CDR3 DNA reads TGTGCCAGCAGCCCCCGGCAACGCGGGAGAGGAGAGACCCAGTACTTC.